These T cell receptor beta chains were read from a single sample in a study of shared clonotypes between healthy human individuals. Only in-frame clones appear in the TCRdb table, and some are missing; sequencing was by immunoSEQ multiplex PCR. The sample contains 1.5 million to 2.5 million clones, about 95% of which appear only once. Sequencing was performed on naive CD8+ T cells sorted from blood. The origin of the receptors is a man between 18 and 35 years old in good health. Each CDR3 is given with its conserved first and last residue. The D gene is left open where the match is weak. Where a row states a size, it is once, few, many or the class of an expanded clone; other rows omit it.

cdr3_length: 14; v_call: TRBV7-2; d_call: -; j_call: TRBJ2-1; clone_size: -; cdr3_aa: CASSTWTEGNEQFF; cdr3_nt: TGTGCCAGCAGCACCTGGACCGAGGGGAATGAGCAGTTCTTC
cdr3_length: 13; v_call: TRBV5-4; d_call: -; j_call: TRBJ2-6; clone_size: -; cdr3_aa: CASSLSGANVLTF; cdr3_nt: TGTGCCAGCAGCTTATCCGGGGCCAACGTCCTGACTTTC
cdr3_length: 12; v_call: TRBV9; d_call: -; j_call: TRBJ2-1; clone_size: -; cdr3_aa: CASTGRSNEQFF; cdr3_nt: TGTGCCAGCACCGGGCGTAGCAATGAGCAGTTCTTC
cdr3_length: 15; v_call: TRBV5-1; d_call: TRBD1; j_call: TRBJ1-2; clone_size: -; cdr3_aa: CASSQKTGGDYGYTF; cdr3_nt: TGCGCCAGCAGCCAAAAAACAGGGGGGGACTATGGCTACACCTTC
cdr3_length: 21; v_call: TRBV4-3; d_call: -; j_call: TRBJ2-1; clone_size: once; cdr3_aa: CASSQVWGRDFRFNSYNEQFF; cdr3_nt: TGCGCCAGCAGCCAAGTCTGGGGGCGCGACTTTAGGTTTAACTCCTACAATGAGCAGTTCTTC
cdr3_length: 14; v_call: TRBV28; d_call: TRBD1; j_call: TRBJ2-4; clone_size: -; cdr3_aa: CASTIQGADNIQYF; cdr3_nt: TGTGCCAGCACCATCCAGGGGGCGGATAACATTCAGTACTTC
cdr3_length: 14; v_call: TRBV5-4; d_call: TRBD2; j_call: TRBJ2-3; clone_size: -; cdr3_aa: CASSIAGNTDTQYF; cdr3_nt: TGTGCCAGCTCCATAGCGGGGAACACAGATACGCAGTATTTT
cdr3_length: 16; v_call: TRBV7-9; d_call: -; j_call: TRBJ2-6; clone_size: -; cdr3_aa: CASRGDLSTGANVLTF; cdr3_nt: TGTGCCAGCAGGGGGGACCTCTCCACTGGGGCCAACGTCCTGACTTTC
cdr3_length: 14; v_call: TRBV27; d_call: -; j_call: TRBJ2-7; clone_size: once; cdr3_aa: CASSFLTGTREQYF; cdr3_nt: TGTGCCAGCAGTTTTCTTACGGGGACTCGAGAGCAGTACTTC
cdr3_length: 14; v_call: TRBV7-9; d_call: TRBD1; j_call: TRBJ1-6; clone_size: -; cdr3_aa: CASSPGTGWSPLHF; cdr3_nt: TGTGCCAGCAGCCCCGGGACAGGGTGGTCACCCCTCCACTTT
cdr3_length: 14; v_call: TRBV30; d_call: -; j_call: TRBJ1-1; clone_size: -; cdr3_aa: CAWSVWGTDTEAFF; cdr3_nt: TGTGCCTGGAGTGTGTGGGGTACGGACACTGAAGCTTTCTTT
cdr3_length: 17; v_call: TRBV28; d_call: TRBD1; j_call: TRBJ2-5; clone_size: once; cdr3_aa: CASSSISRTGIQETQYF; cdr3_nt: TGTGCCAGCAGTTCCATCAGCAGGACAGGTATACAAGAGACCCAGTACTTC
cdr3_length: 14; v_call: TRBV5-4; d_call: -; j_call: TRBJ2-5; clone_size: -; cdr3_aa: CASSWGLGTETQYF; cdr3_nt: TGTGCCAGCAGCTGGGGGCTGGGAACGGAGACCCAGTACTTC
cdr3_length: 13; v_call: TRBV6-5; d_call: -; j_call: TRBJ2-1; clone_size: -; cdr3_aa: CASSREWRNEQFF; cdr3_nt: TGTGCCAGCAGCCGGGAGTGGCGGAATGAGCAGTTCTTC
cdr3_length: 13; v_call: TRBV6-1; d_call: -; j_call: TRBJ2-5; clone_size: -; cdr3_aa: CASRDGNQETQYF; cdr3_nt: TGTGCCAGCAGGGACGGAAACCAAGAGACCCAGTACTTC
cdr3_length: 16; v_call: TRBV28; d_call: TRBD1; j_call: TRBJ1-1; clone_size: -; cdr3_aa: CASNLRDRLSNTEAFF; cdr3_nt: TGTGCCAGCAACCTCCGGGACAGGCTATCTAACACTGAAGCTTTCTTT
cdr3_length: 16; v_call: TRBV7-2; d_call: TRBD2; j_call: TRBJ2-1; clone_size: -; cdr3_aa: CASSSWTSGGDNEQFF; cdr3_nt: TGTGCCAGCAGCTCTTGGACTAGCGGGGGTGACAATGAGCAGTTCTTC
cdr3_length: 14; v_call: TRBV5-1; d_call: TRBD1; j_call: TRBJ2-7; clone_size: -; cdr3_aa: CASSPTLDRRKQYF; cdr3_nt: TGCGCCAGCAGCCCGACCCTGGACAGGAGGAAGCAGTACTTC
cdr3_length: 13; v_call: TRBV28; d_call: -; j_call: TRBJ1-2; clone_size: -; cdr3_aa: CASSLRWEYGYTF; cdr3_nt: TGTGCCAGCAGCCTCAGATGGGAATATGGCTACACCTTC
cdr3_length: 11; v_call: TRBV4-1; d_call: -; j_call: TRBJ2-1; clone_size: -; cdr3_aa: CASSRGYEQFF; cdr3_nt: TGCGCCAGCAGCCGGGGGTATGAGCAGTTCTTC
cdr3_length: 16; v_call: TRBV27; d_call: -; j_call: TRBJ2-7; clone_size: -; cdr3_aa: CASSFSVGTVSYEQYF; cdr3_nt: TGTGCCAGCAGTTTTAGCGTGGGCACCGTCTCCTACGAGCAGTACTTC
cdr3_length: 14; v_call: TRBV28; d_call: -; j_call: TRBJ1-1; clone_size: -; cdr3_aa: CATTWAGLDTEAFF; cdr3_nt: TGTGCCACCACATGGGCAGGCCTGGACACTGAAGCTTTCTTT
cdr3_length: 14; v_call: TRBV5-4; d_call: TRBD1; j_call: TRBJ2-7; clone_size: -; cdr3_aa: CASNLGQEQREQYF; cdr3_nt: TGTGCCAGCAACCTAGGACAGGAACAACGGGAGCAGTACTTC
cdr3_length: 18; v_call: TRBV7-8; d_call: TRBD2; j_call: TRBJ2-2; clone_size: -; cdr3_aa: CASSLEVASGVNTGELFF; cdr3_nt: TGTGCCAGCAGCTTAGAAGTGGCTAGCGGTGTGAACACCGGGGAGCTGTTTTTT
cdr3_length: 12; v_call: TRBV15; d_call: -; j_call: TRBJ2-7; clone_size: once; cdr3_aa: CATSTGAYEQYF; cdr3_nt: TGTGCCACCAGCACTGGGGCCTACGAGCAGTACTTC
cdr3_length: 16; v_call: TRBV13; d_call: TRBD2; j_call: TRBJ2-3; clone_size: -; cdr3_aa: CASSPGLAGGTDTQYF; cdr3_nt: TGTGCCAGCAGCCCCGGACTAGCGGGTGGCACAGATACGCAGTATTTT